The present entry profiles one T cell receptor beta chain with its context. This clone showed up just once. The antigen this receptor binds is unknown. The record has no base qualities; no much larger clone is one base away. For sorting, conventional CD4 T cells were defined as CD4+CD127+ cells. The AIRE-deficient patients had APECED syndrome. Sorting of Tconv and Treg cells intended for TCRbeta sequencing was performed on a FACSAria flow cytometer. The sorted cells went into 5-ml round-bottom polystyrene tubes, and the dry cell pellets were then frozen at -80 degrees C until sequencing. The immunoSEQ platform was used to sequence the TCRbeta chain. On the authors' methods: Pooled conventional T cell repertoires yielded some 1x10^5 distinct in-frame TCRbeta sequences from patients and under 150,000 from healthy donors. Public Treg TCRbeta sequences were defined as those shared by two or more individuals and were then searched for in Tconv repertoires. Differences between groups were assessed by Mann-Whitney U tests with Bonferroni-Dunn correction in GraphPad Prism 7.03. The table was pulled from immuneACCESS by TCRdb, which kept in-frame rearrangements only. Such tables lose some clones; where checked, under half of the loss comes from unresolved V genes, and the rest has no known cause. D and trimming were read from the DNA, whereas the V and J calls and clone size are those reported in that table. The sample includes 20,000 to 30,000 clones, with nearly 98% observed a single time. Roughly 0.22% of the sample comes from the top ten.

From the cysteine through the phenylalanine, the CDR3 covers 15 amino acids. Here the CDR3 DNA is all that survives: 45 bases in frame from base 1. Taken from the germline V gene, the CDR1 and CDR2 loops are MDHEN and SYDVKM. Trimming leaves V shorter by 3 bases and J shorter by 1 base, with the junction holding 5 bases beyond the gene matches. This entry is derived from a study of B cell selection in AIRE deficiency (dated by TCRdb to the late 2010s). A note on the overall study: A comparison of TCRbeta repertoires of sorted blood CD4+ conventional T cells and regulatory T cells was made between AIRE-deficient patients and healthy controls. The TCR-sequenced cohort comprised roughly 5 AIRE-deficient APECED patients and roughly 5 healthy control donors. Study-level results and caveats: Among approximately 3,400 shared Treg TCRbeta sequences, 25% to 40% were shared exclusively by healthy donors and 7% to 9.5% exclusively by patients, which suggests that Treg selection is less efficient in the absence of AIRE. Shared Treg sequences had shorter CDR3s, which reflects a bias toward rearrangements containing few non-templated nucleotide insertions. In terms of TCRBV gene usage, CDR3 length and TCR diversity, Tconv and Treg cells from AIRE-deficient patients looked similar to Tconv and Treg cells from healthy donors. Around 31% of Treg TCRbeta sequences shared among healthy donors appeared in patient Tconv cells, suggesting diversion of Treg-biased clones into the Tconv compartment. Sequencing covered only TCRbeta chains, and more than 30% of shared healthy-donor Treg sequences were also present in healthy Tconv, possibly due to differing TCRalpha chains.

The specimen sequenced was conventional CD4+ T cells sorted from PBMCs. The V and J genes are TRBV28 and TRBJ2-7; 8 nucleotides in the junction match TRBD1. The sequence came from a human donor with AIRE deficiency. The CDR3 in this case is CASSFADRVSYEQYF. The bases read TGTGCCAGCAGTTTCGCGGACAGGGTATCCTACGAGCAGTACTTC.